A single T cell receptor (beta chain) is shown here with its context. This specimen comes from a study of metastatic and nonmetastatic thyroid tumors. The entire patient cohort was treatment-naive prior to thyroid surgery. Through MiXCR, TCRdb re-clonotyped the PCR reads. The data hold around 16,000 clones, with roughly 25% observed a single time. This clonotype originated in a male donor with papillary thyroid cancer or a benign thyroid nodule (not recorded which). Some clones in this sample may be carry-over from other donors' samples. Sequences were obtained from blood.

In DNA form, the CDR3 reads TGTGCCAGCAGCCCCGGGACAGGGGGCGCGAATGGCTACACCTTC. Residues: CASSPGTGGANGYTF. The V and J genes are TRBV11-3 and TRBJ1-2; 12 bases are shared with TRBD1. V gave up 5 bases and J gave up 6 bases; unmatched junction bases: 7. In germline, CDR1 is SGHNT, CDR2 YENEEA. This CDR3 is 15 amino acids long. The full variable domain, with the rest looked up from reference TRBV11-3 and TRBJ1-2, is EAGVVQSPRYKIIEKKQPVAFWCNPISGHNTLYWYLQNLGQGPELLIRYENEEAVDDSQLPKDRFSAERLKGVDSTLKIQPAELGDSAVYLCASSPGTGGANGYTFGSGTRLTVV.